A single TCR beta chain is shown here with its context. Antigen: not known. Other DNA sequences in the same sample also yield this CDR3. Naive CD8 cells lacked CD45RO and underwent positive selection for CCR7, leaving out terminally differentiated effector memory CD45RA+ cells. The data derive from a study of shared clonotypes between healthy human individuals. Study-level findings and limits: For sorted subsets, rarefaction showed incomplete sequencing despite large depth.

Trimming pared 4 bases from V and 3 bases from J, leaving 8 bases between. Germline CDR1 reads MNHEY; CDR2 reads SVGAGI. This CDR3 is 13 amino acids long. Profiled with immunoSEQ multiplex PCR; TCRdb holds only in-frame clones, not every one. Altogether just over 2,000,000 clones are present, about 95% being singletons, with the ten largest covering about 1.1%. The source is a man between 18 and 29 years old in good health. This chain connects TRBV6-5 to TRBJ2-3; no definite D call. Sequencing was carried out using naive CD8+ T cells sorted from blood. CDR3 residues: CASSLRDTDTQYF. The CDR3 DNA reads TGTGCCAGCAGTTTACGCGATACAGATACGCAGTATTTT.